This T cell receptor (beta chain) was identified during a study of OX40 agonist ivuxolimab in advanced cancers. Whole-study results and caveats: On average, CD8+ T cells showed a greater number of expanded clones than CD4+. Among the lowest levels of clonal expansion were found in partial responders at 0.1-3.0 mg/kg.

Germline CDR1 and CDR2: SGDLS and YYNGEE. CDR3 length: 14 amino acids. V lost 0 bases, J lost 1 base, and 8 bases lay in between. This clone has just one count. Its matching antigen is unknown. Clones were sequenced by immunoSEQ multiplex PCR, and TCRdb holds only the in-frame ones, with some missing. The sample includes tens of thousands of clones, 90% to 95% seen only once; the top ten take approximately 19%. This specimen consisted of CD4+ or CD8+ T cells sorted from blood, obtained in a trial of the OX40 agonist ivuxolimab. This TCR came from an adult with an advanced solid tumor such as melanoma, head and neck, liver or kidney cancer. J is TRBJ2-7 and V is TRBV9; a possible D gene is TRBD2 (6 bases). CDR3: CASSVDGGSYEQYF. The CDR3 DNA follows: TGTGCCAGCAGCGTAGATGGAGGGTCCTACGAGCAGTACTTC.